Each of the 21 T cell receptor beta chains below was sequenced from the same sample in a study of PD-L1 blockade in urothelial cancer. Method: immunoSEQ multiplex PCR; TCRdb's copy keeps in-frame clones and lacks some. The repertoire holds about 43,000 clones, with about 87% as singletons. The specimen was PBMCs, collected around atezolizumab (anti-PD-L1) treatment. The receptors stem from an elderly man with urothelial cancer.

On this clone itself: Other DNA sequences in the same sample also yield this CDR3. The J gene is TRBJ2-3, the V gene TRBV29-1; 8 nucleotides line up with TRBD1. CDR1 SQVTM and CDR2 ANQGSEA come from the germline V gene. The CDR3 totals 14 residues. V shed 4 bases and J 2 bases; nucleotides not matched to a gene: 5. The CDR3 DNA reads TGCAGCGTTGCCGGGACAGGAGCCACAGATACGCAGTATTTT. Translated: CSVAGTGATDTQYF.

Within the sample, this clone is medium-sized. J is TRBJ2-1 and V is TRBV28, with D unclear. The CDR3 is 11 residues long. Between the trimmed V and J ends, which lost 8 bases and 4 bases, there was a span of 6 bases. Per germline, CDR1 MDHEN and CDR2 SYDVKM. In nucleotides, the CDR3 is TGTGCCAGCGGCTCTTACAATGAGCAGTTCTTC. Protein sequence: CASGSYNEQFF.

The chain links TRBV29-1 to TRBJ2-7; 8 bases map to TRBD1. CDR1 SQVTM and CDR2 ANQGSEA come from the germline V gene. After removal of 5 bases from V and 0 bases from J, the junction contained 6 bases not matched to a gene. The length of the CDR3 is 14 residues. The CDR3 region is CSVRRDRSSYEQYF. The CDR3 DNA is TGCAGCGTTCGCCGGGACAGGAGCTCCTACGAGCAGTACTTC.

This clone was seen only once. The J gene is TRBJ2-7, the V gene TRBV29-1, with D perhaps TRBD1 (6 bases). This CDR3 has 14 amino acids. The germline V gene encodes CDR1 SQVTM and CDR2 ANQGSEA. The V gene lost 7 bases and the J gene lost 0 bases, with 16 bases spanning the gap. CDR3 protein: CSARAWDTSYEQYF. CDR3 DNA: TGCAGCGCTCGCGCCTGGGACACCTCCTACGAGCAGTACTTC.

The V gene is TRBV19, the J gene TRBJ1-5, with 9 bases aligning to TRBD1. The germline CDR1 and CDR2 sequences are LNHDA and SQIVND (reference sequence). CDR3 length: 17 residues. J was trimmed by 2 bases and V by 4 bases; bases with no gene match: 9. In DNA, the CDR3 is TGTGCCAGTAGTACCGAACAGGGGGCTCGGGGCAATCAGCCCCAGCATTTT. Amino acids: CASSTEQGARGNQPQHF. Looking up the rest from reference TRBV19 and TRBJ1-5 gives the full variable domain: DGGITQSPKYLFRKEGQNVTLSCEQNLNHDAMYWYRQDPGQGLRLIYYSQIVNDFQKGDIAEGYSVSREKKESFPLTVTSAQKNPTAFYLCASSTEQGARGNQPQHFGDGTRLSIL.

This sequence joins TRBV19 and TRBJ2-2; 8 bases match TRBD2. The ends lost 10 bases at V and 2 bases at J; junction bases unmatched: 9. The CDR3 is 15 amino acids. Germline V CDR1 and CDR2: LNHDA, SQIVND (reference sequence). The CDR3 protein is CATQDGTSNTGELFF. CDR3 nucleotides: TGTGCCACACAAGACGGGACTAGTAACACCGGGGAGCTGTTTTTT.

V usage is TRBV19 and J usage is TRBJ2-4, with D tentatively TRBD1 (6 bases). V was cut by 3 bases and J by 1 base, with 13 bases left in between. The length of the CDR3 is 16 residues. CDR1 LNHDA and CDR2 SQIVND come from the germline V gene (reference sequence). CDR3 bases: TGTGCCAGTAGTATTCCGTTAACAGGGGCCAAAAACATTCAGTACTTC. Protein sequence: CASSIPLTGAKNIQYF.

CDR3 residues: CASSDSQPQHF. The CDR3 coding sequence is TGTGCCAGCAGTGACTCCCAGCCCCAGCATTTT. The chain joins TRBV6-1 to TRBJ1-5, with unresolved D. Germline V gives CDR1 MNHNS, CDR2 SASEGT. This CDR3 is 11 amino acids long. The germline V and J ends were trimmed by 3 bases and 7 bases, with 4 bases remaining between them.

The chain joins TRBV5-1 to TRBJ2-2; 16 bases match TRBD2. This CDR3 is 16 amino acids long. Germline CDR1 SGHRS, CDR2 YFSETQ. Trimming cost V 3 bases and J 6 bases; bases outside gene matches: 2. The CDR3 sequence is CASSSGTSGRAGELFF. CDR3 in DNA: TGCGCCAGCAGCTCTGGGACTAGCGGGAGGGCCGGGGAGCTGTTTTTT.

This CDR3 is CASSPPSSYEQYF. The CDR3 DNA follows: TGTGCCAGCTCACCGCCTAGCTCCTACGAGCAGTACTTC. The chain combines TRBV18 with TRBJ2-7; D not certain. Germline V CDR1 and CDR2: KGHSH, LQKENI. The length of the CDR3 is 13 residues. With 3 bases removed from V and 0 bases from J, the gap between germline ends came to 6 bases. Supplemented by reference TRBV18 and TRBJ2-7, the full variable domain reads NAGVMQNPRHLVRRRGQEARLRCSPMKGHSHVYWYRQLPEEGLKFMVYLQKENIIDESGMPKERFSAEFPKEGPSILRIQQVVRGDSAAYFCASSPPSSYEQYFGPGTRLTVT.

The chain employs TRBV20-1 and TRBJ2-5; no reliable D call. The CDR3 extends over 11 amino acids. V lost 5 bases, J lost 5 bases, and 9 bases lay in between. Germline V gene sequence: CDR1 DFQATT, CDR2 SNEGSKA (reference sequence). The CDR3 loop reads CSASVSETQYF. The DNA for the CDR3 is TGCAGTGCTTCCGTAAGCGAGACCCAGTACTTC.

The V and J genes are TRBV2 and TRBJ1-1, with 8 bases that match TRBD1. The germline gives CDR1 SNHLY, CDR2 FYNNEI. There are 13 residues in the CDR3. V gave up 7 bases and J gave up 14 bases; unmatched junction bases: 15. The CDR3 is CASNLQGGWGTFF. The CDR3 DNA reads as TGTGCCAGCAACCTACAGGGGGGCTGGGGGACCTTCTTT.

The chain recombines TRBV9 with TRBJ2-2; a possible D gene is TRBD2 (7 bases). Germline V CDR1 and CDR2: SGDLS, YYNGEE. V was pared by 6 bases and J by 6 bases, with 21 bases between. The CDR3 totals 16 residues. This chain's CDR3 is CASKSNSQGGAGELFF. The CDR3 nucleotides read TGTGCCAGCAAATCCAACAGTCAAGGGGGGGCCGGGGAGCTGTTTTTT.

This clone came up once. V is TRBV9 and J is TRBJ1-2; the match to TRBD1 covers 11 bases. The V gene end was trimmed by 3 bases and the J gene end by 9 bases; junction bases not matched to a gene: 7. The germline CDR1 and CDR2 sequences are SGDLS and YYNGEE. The CDR3 is 14 residues long. CDR3 in DNA: TGTGCCAGCAGCGAGGGACAGGGGGAAGGGAGCTACACCTTC. Its translation: CASSEGQGEGSYTF.

In DNA, the CDR3 is TGTGCCAGCAGCTTCGCCGGTCAGCCCCAGCATTTT. Amino acid sequence: CASSFAGQPQHF. The rearrangement links TRBV5-4 to TRBJ1-5; D not certain. The CDR3 consists of 12 residues. Germline lookup yields CDR1 SGHNT and CDR2 YYREEE (reference sequence). V was clipped by 2 bases and J by 6 bases, with 6 bases between them.

This chain connects TRBV30 to TRBJ2-5; D unresolved. V was pared by 3 bases and J by 1 base, with 3 bases between. This CDR3 has 11 residues. From germline, CDR1 is GTSNPN and CDR2 SVGIG (reference sequence). CDR3 region: CAWSLQETQYF. In DNA, the CDR3 is TGTGCCTGGAGCCTCCAAGAGACCCAGTACTTC.

The rearrangement joins TRBV28 to TRBJ1-3; D remains ambiguous. The length of the CDR3 is 15 residues. CDR1 and CDR2 (germline): MDHEN, SYDVKM. Deletions cut 5 bases from V and 0 bases from J, with 11 bases between. Here the CDR3 reads CASSAGVRSGNTIYF. The CDR3 coding sequence is TGTGCCAGCAGTGCAGGCGTCCGCTCTGGAAACACCATATATTTT.

This sequence joins TRBV9 and TRBJ2-1; 9 nucleotides align to TRBD2. The CDR3 has 15 residues. Germline CDR1 reads SGDLS; CDR2 reads YYNGEE. V dropped 0 bases and J dropped 12; count of bases not matched to a gene: 10. The CDR3 sequence: CASSVEDSGRFRQFF. CDR3 coding DNA: TGTGCCAGCAGCGTAGAAGATAGCGGGAGATTCCGGCAGTTCTTC. The complete variable domain, with remaining parts taken from reference TRBV9 and TRBJ2-1, reads DSGVTQTPKHLITATGQRVTLRCSPRSGDLSVYWYQQSLDQGLQFLIQYYNGEERAKGNILERFSAQQFPDLHSELNLSSLELGDSALYFCASSVEDSGRFRQFFGPGTRLTVL.

The chain uses TRBV27 and TRBJ1-2; a possible D gene is TRBD1 (6 bases). The V and J ends lost 7 bases and 8 bases respectively, with 20 bases between them. Per the germline V gene, CDR1 is MNHEY and CDR2 is SMNVEV (reference sequence). The CDR3 loop spans 14 amino acids. CDR3 sequence (DNA): TGTGCCAGCACCCTGACAGGAGGGGGAGGGGGCTACACCTTC. As protein: CASTLTGGGGGYTF.

This clone came up once. The chain links TRBV5-6 to TRBJ2-3, with D uncertain. Trimming pared 0 bases from V and 8 bases from J, leaving 13 bases between. This CDR3 region has 14 residues. CDR1 is SGHDT, CDR2 YYEEEE, per germline. The CDR3 nucleotides read TGTGCCAGCAGCTTGGCTCAGGATGAAGGTACGCAGTATTTT. It codes for CASSLAQDEGTQYF.

This clone has just one count. The chain links TRBV5-1 to TRBJ2-1; D may be TRBD2 (5 bases). The germline V gene encodes CDR1 SGHRS and CDR2 YFSETQ. The germline V and J ends were trimmed by 4 bases and 3 bases, with 11 bases remaining between them. The CDR3 loop spans 14 amino acids. The CDR3 loop reads CASSEGADYNEQFF. As DNA, the CDR3 is TGCGCCAGCAGCGAAGGAGCGGACTACAATGAGCAGTTCTTC.